These T cell receptor beta chains were read from a single sample in a study of cytomegalovirus exposure and HLA in healthy donors. Profiling relied on immunoSEQ multiplex PCR, and the TCRdb table lists in-frame clones only, not all of them. The table includes 100,000 or so clones, around four fifths detected once. The sample was PBMCs. The source of these receptors is a man in his forties or fifties in good health and CMV-seronegative. CDR3s include the opening cysteine and the closing phenylalanine or tryptophan. A D gene is named only where the DNA matches it firmly. Clone size is not always given. Where it is, it says once, few, many or a class for expanded clones.

clone size	V gene	D gene	J gene	CDR3 protein	CDR3 DNA
.	TRBV11-1	.	TRBJ1-1	CASSLSGFVEAFF	TGTGCCAGCAGCTTGTCAGGGTTTGTTGAAGCTTTCTTT
.	TRBV7-9	.	TRBJ1-1	CASSSPRRYTEAFF	TGTGCCAGCAGTTCACCTCGGCGGTACACTGAAGCTTTCTTT
.	TRBV11-2	TRBD2	TRBJ2-5	CATKASSGGETQYF	TGTGCCACTAAAGCGTCTAGCGGGGGAGAGACCCAGTACTTC
.	TRBV6-5	.	TRBJ1-5	CASSSVNSNQPQHF	TGTGCCAGCAGTTCAGTCAACAGCAATCAGCCCCAGCATTTT
.	TRBV11-3	TRBD1	TRBJ2-7	CASSPGPGTEPGEQYF	TGTGCCAGCAGCCCGGGTCCCGGGACAGAGCCGGGCGAGCAGTACTTC
.	TRBV5-1	.	TRBJ1-1	CASSLGGGADTEAFF	TGCGCCAGCAGCTTAGGGGGGGGCGCAGACACTGAAGCTTTCTTT
.	TRBV5-4	.	TRBJ1-3	CASGSGGNTIYF	TGTGCCAGCGGGTCGGGAGGAAACACCATATATTTT
.	TRBV13	.	TRBJ2-3	CASSRQGSTDTQYF	TGTGCCAGCAGTCGGCAGGGTAGCACAGATACGCAGTATTTT
few	TRBV6-5	TRBD1	TRBJ1-2	CASSLTGAGYGYTF	TGTGCCAGCAGTCTAACAGGGGCTGGCTATGGCTACACCTTC
.	TRBV7-8	TRBD1	TRBJ2-6	CASSLGQGSGANVLTF	TGTGCCAGCAGCTTAGGACAGGGCTCTGGGGCCAACGTCCTGACTTTC
.	TRBV11-2	.	TRBJ2-7	CASSSHPAGNVGQYF	TGTGCCAGCAGCTCCCACCCGGCCGGGAATGTCGGGCAGTACTTC
few	TRBV2	.	TRBJ2-7	CATSRQASSYEQYF	TGTGCCACCTCTCGACAGGCCAGCTCCTACGAGCAGTACTTC
.	TRBV6-6	.	TRBJ1-1	CASSHQDTEAFF	TGTGCCAGCAGCCACCAGGACACTGAAGCTTTCTTT
.	TRBV7-6	.	TRBJ1-2	CASSFRVGYGYTF	TGTGCCAGCAGCTTCAGGGTTGGGTATGGCTACACCTTC
.	TRBV7-2	.	TRBJ1-3	CASSFSSSGNTIYF	TGTGCCAGCAGCTTCAGTTCTTCTGGAAACACCATATATTTT
.	TRBV19	TRBD1	TRBJ1-1	CASSMVRQGASEAFF	TGTGCCAGTAGTATGGTGAGGCAGGGGGCTTCCGAAGCTTTCTTT